The 30 T cell receptor beta chains below all came from one sample that was sequenced in a study of memory CD4+ T cells and cytomegalovirus serostatus. Single viable CD3+CD4+CD8-CD45RO+ cells were sorted as the memory CD4+ T cells. Assay used: immunoSEQ multiplex PCR; TCRdb lists only in-frame clones, some missing. This table holds 48,000 or so clones, about three quarters found once. The sample taken for sequencing was memory CD4+ T cells from blood. These receptor sequences come from an adult in good health and CMV-seronegative.

The CDR3 protein is CASSLWGQGGSGANVLTF. Written as DNA, the CDR3 is TGTGCCAGCAGTTTGTGGGGACAGGGGGGTAGTGGGGCCAACGTCCTGACTTTC. This chain uses TRBV28 with TRBJ2-6, with TRBD1 matching over 11 bases. The CDR3 contains 18 residues. V shed 3 bases, J shed 3 bases, and the junction held 7 bases outside the gene matches. Germline values: CDR1 MDHEN, CDR2 SYDVKM.

There are a few counts of this clone. The rearrangement joins TRBV28 to TRBJ1-2; D call uncertain. This CDR3 contains 11 residues. V gave up 11 bases and J gave up 6 bases, with 13 bases separating them. Germline CDR1 and CDR2: MDHEN and SYDVKM. The CDR3 region has the DNA TGTGCCCTTGGACGGGAGGATGGCTACACCTTC. Protein sequence: CALGREDGYTF.

The chain is built from TRBV27 and TRBJ1-2, with 7 bases matching TRBD1. The CDR3 sequence is 17 residues long. J lost 2 bases, V lost 5 bases, and 14 bases had no gene match. Per the germline V gene, CDR1 is MNHEY and CDR2 is SMNVEV (reference sequence). The CDR3: CASSRWPSGGGNYGYTF. The CDR3 bases are TGTGCCAGCAGTCGTTGGCCCTCGGGAGGGGGCAACTATGGCTACACCTTC.

The V and J genes are TRBV11-2 and TRBJ2-5, with 9 positions matching TRBD1. The germline gives CDR1 SGHAT, CDR2 FQNNGV. The CDR3 is 14 amino acids. V trimming: 3 bases; J trimming: 5 bases; junction bases outside the gene matches: 4. The CDR3: CASSLDTGGETQYF. DNA of the CDR3: TGTGCCAGCAGCTTGGATACAGGGGGCGAGACCCAGTACTTC.

This clone was recorded once. The same CDR3 is also encoded by other DNA sequences in this sample. CDR3 nucleotide sequence: TGTGCCAGCAGCTTACAGGGGGGGGACACTGAAGCTTTCTTT. It codes for CASSLQGGDTEAFF. V gene TRBV7-2 combines with J gene TRBJ1-1; 7 bases agree with TRBD1. This CDR3 contains 14 residues. V shed 2 bases, J shed 3 bases, and the junction held 3 bases outside the gene matches. Germline CDR1 reads SGHTA; CDR2 reads FQGNSA.

The chain is built from TRBV6-1 and TRBJ2-2; D is uncertain. The CDR3 is 18 residues long. Germline assignment: CDR1 MNHNS and CDR2 SASEGT. V lost 1 base to trimming and J lost 2 bases, with 17 bases between them. The CDR3 reads CASSEGVFRRSNTGELFF. CDR3 nucleotides: TGTGCCAGCAGTGAAGGGGTATTTCGACGGTCAAACACCGGGGAGCTGTTTTTT.

This chain links TRBV11-1 with TRBJ1-1; perhaps TRBD1 as D (5 bases). This CDR3 has 14 amino acids. Germline CDR1 SGHAT, CDR2 FQDESV (reference sequence). Trimming stripped 0 bases from V and 6 bases from J, with 11 bases between. CDR3 coding DNA: TGTGCCAGCAGCTTAGCCGCAGGGAGGGCTGAAGCTTTCTTT. Its protein product is CASSLAAGRAEAFF.

The V call is TRBV7-6, the J call TRBJ2-2; D is perhaps TRBD2 (6 bases). The V gene lost 2 bases and the J gene lost 7 bases, with 11 bases spanning the gap. The CDR3 runs to 14 residues. CDR1 is SGHVS and CDR2 is FNYEAQ in the germline V gene. CDR3 nucleotide sequence: TGTGCCAGCAGCTTAAGTATGCGGGGCGGGGAGCTGTTTTTT. Its translation: CASSLSMRGGELFF.

This clone is judged medium-sized (0.01 to 0.1%). The rearrangement uses TRBV30 and TRBJ1-5, with 7 positions matching TRBD1. CDR1 GTSNPN and CDR2 SVGIG come from the germline V gene (reference sequence). CDR3 length: 16 residues. The J segment lost 3 bases and the V segment lost 2 bases, leaving 10 bases of the junction unmatched. CDR3 protein: CAWSPRAQGDNQPQHF. The CDR3 nucleotides are TGTGCCTGGAGTCCGAGGGCGCAGGGGGACAATCAGCCCCAGCATTTT.

This chain joins TRBV5-1 and TRBJ1-3; D not certain. CDR1 and CDR2 from the germline V gene are SGHRS and YFSETQ. The CDR3 has 15 amino acids. Trimming took off 0 bases at V and 3 bases at J, with 10 bases between the two ends. The CDR3: CASSLGSAGGNTIYF. The CDR3, as DNA: TGCGCCAGCAGCTTGGGTTCAGCGGGTGGAAACACCATATATTTT.

The CDR3 coding sequence is TGTGCCAGCAGTGCCCGGGCCGTCGTAAACTATGGCTACACCTTC. This encodes CASSARAVVNYGYTF. The chain carries TRBV2 and TRBJ1-2, with D uncertain. There are 15 residues in the CDR3. Trimming shortened V by 4 bases and J by 2 bases, and 14 bases separated the two germline ends. Germline V gene sequence: CDR1 SNHLY, CDR2 FYNNEI.

The chain recombines TRBV28 with TRBJ1-5; 10 bases agree with TRBD1. The length of the CDR3 is 21 residues. The germline V gene has CDR1 MDHEN and CDR2 SYDVKM. The ends lost 7 bases at V and 3 bases at J; junction bases unmatched: 24. CDR3 sequence reads: CASTDSTGGVSLIWDNQPQHF. The CDR3 DNA is TGTGCCAGCACCGACTCGACAGGGGGCGTCAGTCTTATCTGGGACAATCAGCCCCAGCATTTT.

V gene TRBV6-5 combines with J gene TRBJ2-5; D possibly matches TRBD1 or TRBD2 (6 bases each). This CDR3 comprises 14 residues. The germline V gene encodes CDR1 MNHEY and CDR2 SVGAGI. Trimming left V 4 bases short and J 5 bases short, with 14 bases between. The CDR3 sequence: CASSSRGARETQYF. The CDR3 bases are TGTGCCAGCAGTTCTAGGGGGGCACGGGAGACCCAGTACTTC.

The J gene is TRBJ2-7, the V gene TRBV25-1, with 8 bases identical to TRBD1. Germline assignment: CDR1 MGHDK and CDR2 SYGVNS. The CDR3 loop spans 14 amino acids. J was trimmed by 2 bases and V by 7 bases; bases with no gene match: 7. CDR3 loop: CASMRTGSTYEQYF. CDR3 DNA: TGTGCCAGCATGCGGACAGGGTCCACCTACGAGCAGTACTTC.

This chain joins TRBV27 and TRBJ2-3; possibly TRBD2 for D (5 bases). From germline, CDR1 is MNHEY and CDR2 SMNVEV (reference sequence). Trimming removed 0 bases from V and 3 bases from J, with 10 bases in between. This CDR3 has 15 residues. The CDR3 coding sequence is TGTGCCAGCAGTTTATCGATACTAGAGACAGATACGCAGTATTTT. Protein sequence: CASSLSILETDTQYF.

The rearrangement joins TRBV6-1 to TRBJ2-2; either TRBD1 or TRBD2 may fit D (5 bases each). V was shortened by 6 bases and J by 5 bases, with 16 bases between the two germline ends. Germline-derived CDR1 and CDR2 are MNHNS and SASEGT. The CDR3 is 15 amino acids. The CDR3 coding sequence is TGTGCCAGCAGGGGGTGGGGCCCGGGGACCGGGGAGCTGTTTTTT. Its translation: CASRGWGPGTGELFF.

This chain connects TRBV4-1 to TRBJ1-5, with D tentatively TRBD1 (5 bases). This CDR3 is 14 amino acids long. The germline V gene has CDR1 MGHRA and CDR2 YSYEKL. Trimming removed 5 bases at V and 1 base at J, with 9 bases between. CDR3 sequence (DNA): TGCGCCAGCAGCGTCCGGGACAGCAATCAGCCCCAGCATTTT. Translating gives CASSVRDSNQPQHF.

The CDR3 region is CASSAGSLTDTQYF. As DNA, the CDR3 is TGTGCCAGCAGTGCCGGGTCGTTGACAGATACGCAGTATTTT. The V call is TRBV6-1, the J call TRBJ2-3; D is undetermined. The CDR3 runs to 14 residues. Trimming pared 4 bases from V and 3 bases from J, leaving 11 bases between. The germline V gene has CDR1 MNHNS and CDR2 SASEGT.

The J gene is TRBJ2-7, the V gene TRBV2; D may be TRBD1 or TRBD2 (5 bases each). Germline assignment: CDR1 SNHLY and CDR2 FYNNEI. Trimming shortened V by 5 bases and J by 1 base, and 15 bases separated the two germline ends. The CDR3 has 15 residues. The CDR3 spells CASSPSGTLSYEQYF. CDR3 coding DNA: TGTGCCAGCAGTCCATCGGGGACCCTTTCCTACGAGCAGTACTTC. Together with reference TRBV2 and TRBJ2-7, the CDR3 gives the full variable domain: EPEVTQTPSHQVTQMGQEVILRCVPISNHLYFYWYRQILGQKVEFLVSFYNNEISEKSEIFDDQFSVERPDGSNFTLKIRSTKLEDSAMYFCASSPSGTLSYEQYFGPGTRLTVT.

The chain recombines TRBV27 with TRBJ2-3, with 7 bases aligning to TRBD2. There are 16 residues in the CDR3. Germline trimming cut 6 bases from V and 0 bases from J; bases unmatched to any gene: 9. Germline CDR1 and CDR2: MNHEY and SMNVEV (reference sequence). As DNA, the CDR3 is TGTGCCAGCAGCCCCCAGCGGGGAACTAGCACAGATACGCAGTATTTT. Translation gives CASSPQRGTSTDTQYF.

This clone was found once. The V gene is TRBV7-9, the J gene TRBJ2-7; unclear D gene. The CDR3 runs 14 residues. V shed 5 bases and J shed 5 bases, with 16 bases lying between them. Germline V gene lookup returns CDR1 SEHNR and CDR2 FQNEAQ (reference sequence). The CDR3 DNA sequence: TGTGCCAGCAGCATTTCCACGGTCCAGGACGAGCAGTACTTC. Amino acid sequence: CASSISTVQDEQYF.

The gene calls are TRBV29-1 and TRBJ2-7; 7 bases line up with TRBD1. CDR3 length: 13 amino acids. Germline V gene data show CDR1 as SQVTM and CDR2 as ANQGSEA. Trimming cost V 5 bases and J 3 bases; bases outside gene matches: 7. The CDR3 DNA reads TGCAGCGTTCCGGGACAGAACCTCTACGAGCAGTACTTC. Protein product: CSVPGQNLYEQYF.

The chain is built from TRBV4-1 and TRBJ1-1; 9 bases agree with TRBD1. CDR3 length: 15 residues. Germline CDR1 MGHRA, CDR2 YSYEKL. V lost 3 bases, J lost 1 base, and 3 bases stayed unmatched. The CDR3 loop reads CASSQGQGRNTEAFF. CDR3 nucleotides: TGCGCCAGCAGCCAGGGACAGGGAAGGAACACTGAAGCTTTCTTT.

CDR3 protein: CASSLFTGEAFF. CDR3 DNA: TGTGCCAGCAGTTTATTTACAGGGGAAGCTTTCTTT. The chain has TRBV28 and TRBJ1-1; tentative D call: TRBD1 (6 bases). CDR3 length: 12 amino acids. Per the germline V gene, CDR1 is MDHEN and CDR2 is SYDVKM. Trimming took 1 base from V and 8 from J, leaving 8 bases between them.

The gene calls are TRBV2 and TRBJ1-1; D may be TRBD1 (6 bases). The CDR3 is made up of 14 amino acids. CDR1 SNHLY and CDR2 FYNNEI come from the germline V gene. V was pared by 7 bases and J by 0 bases, with 12 bases between. CDR3 bases: TGTGCCAGCAACGCGGCAGGGGTGAACACTGAAGCTTTCTTT. As protein: CASNAAGVNTEAFF.

This clone was seen only a few times. The V and J genes are TRBV7-2 and TRBJ2-1; TRBD2 might be the D (7 bases). This CDR3 has 13 residues. From germline, CDR1 is SGHTA and CDR2 FQGNSA. The germline V and J ends were trimmed by 4 bases and 14 bases, with 18 bases remaining between them. CDR3 protein: CASSSGLGGREFF. DNA for the CDR3: TGTGCCAGCAGCTCAGGACTAGGGGGGAGGGAGTTCTTC. Combining the CDR3 with reference TRBV7-2 and TRBJ2-1 gives the whole variable domain GAGVSQSPSNKVTEKGKDVELRCDPISGHTALYWYRQSLGQGLEFLIYFQGNSAPDKSGLPSDRFSAERTGGSVSTLTIQRTQQEDSAVYLCASSSGLGGREFFGPGTRLTVL.

The chain uses TRBV21-1 and TRBJ1-2. TRBV21-1 is a listed pseudogene. There are 15 residues in the CDR3. The CDR3 coding sequence is TGTGCCAGCAGCAAAGGGGACGGCCAAAAGGGGAAATACACCTTC. This translates into CASSKGDGQKGKYTF.

V and J are TRBV5-1 and TRBJ1-2; no reliable D call. V lost 4 bases and J 8 bases, leaving 15 bases between the germline ends. The CDR3 is 13 residues long. CDR1 is SGHRS, CDR2 YFSETQ, per germline. CDR3 amino acids: CASSTRDITGYTF. CDR3 in DNA: TGCGCCAGCAGCACCCGGGATATTACGGGCTACACCTTC.

This clone has more than one count but fewer than ten. The V call is TRBV5-6, the J call TRBJ1-4; 7 positions match TRBD1. This CDR3 is built from 14 residues. V shed 3 bases, J shed 7 bases, and the junction held 6 bases outside the gene matches. CDR1 and CDR2 from the germline V gene are SGHDT and YYEEEE. The CDR3 region is CASSSGGYGEKLFF. CDR3 DNA: TGTGCCAGCAGCTCAGGGGGATACGGTGAAAAACTGTTTTTT.

The table lists this clone with a few counts. The V gene is TRBV7-8, the J gene TRBJ2-6; D is uncertain. V shed 5 bases and J shed 2 bases, with 10 bases lying between them. Germline-derived CDR1 and CDR2 are SGHVS and FQNEAQ. The CDR3 has 15 residues. The DNA for the CDR3 is TGTGCCAGCAGCCCAGAGGACGCTGGGGCCAACGTCCTGACTTTC. It yields the protein CASSPEDAGANVLTF.